The 2 T cell receptor beta chains below all came from one sample that was sequenced in a study of T cell changes during pregnancy in multiple sclerosis. Using immunoSEQ multiplex PCR, the repertoire was profiled, and TCRdb retains in-frame clones only, with some absent. The table has just under 65,000 clones, about 92% seen once. Sequences were derived from peripheral blood, sampled in the second trimester of pregnancy. The receptor set was obtained from a female donor in good health, enrolled as a control in a pregnancy study.

The chain recombines TRBV23-1 with TRBJ1-1; D remains ambiguous. TRBV23-1 belongs to the ORF category, with a function that is uncertain. The CDR3 spans 14 residues. Trimming shortened V by 0 bases and J by 0 bases, and 5 bases separated the two germline ends. The CDR3: CASSQSALNTEAFF. The CDR3 DNA sequence: TGCGCCAGCAGTCAATCGGCCTTGAACACTGAAGCTTTCTTT.

This clone was seen only a few times. This chain links TRBV28 with TRBJ1-2, with 7 nucleotides matching TRBD1. The junction had 11 bases not matched to a gene; V was cut back by 6 bases and J by 4 bases. Germline V gene lookup returns CDR1 MDHEN and CDR2 SYDVKM. The CDR3 spans 15 residues. CDR3 loop: CASSQTLTGIYGYTF. CDR3 bases: TGTGCCAGCAGCCAAACCCTGACAGGGATCTATGGCTACACCTTC.